This T cell receptor (beta chain) was retrieved from a study of cytotoxic CD8 clonotypes in ibrutinib-treated CLL. Looking at the study overall: Across samples, productive templates numbered approximately 260,000 and productive rearrangements reached 80,000 to 100,000 on average.

Profiling relied on immunoSEQ multiplex PCR, and the TCRdb table lists in-frame clones only, not all of them. The sample lists 200,000 to 250,000 clones, roughly three quarters occurring once. The germline gives CDR1 LGHNA, CDR2 YNFKEQ. This CDR3 contains 14 residues. Trimming took off 0 bases at V and 1 base at J, with 6 bases between the two ends. The genes are TRBV4-2 and TRBJ1-1; a weak D match, TRBD1 (6 bases). Sample: PBMCs, taken after 12 months of ibrutinib treatment. The sequence derives from a human donor with chronic lymphocytic leukemia. This CDR3 reads CASSQDRGNTEAFF. CDR3 nucleotides: TGTGCCAGCAGCCAAGACAGGGGGAACACTGAAGCTTTCTTT.